The 10 T cell receptor beta chains in this list originate from one sample, sequenced in a study of persistence of HIV-infected CD4 T cells. This was the immunoSEQ version 4 assay in survey mode. The data were produced by immunoSEQ multiplex PCR, yet TCRdb's version contains in-frame clones alone and is incomplete. The table includes over 10,000 clones, 66% detected once. An overlapping HIV-1 Gag peptide pool stimulated these cells at approximately 0.91 ug/peptide/mL. Sorting selected CD4+ T cells upregulating both CD40 ligand and CD69. Antigen specificity for these receptors is unknown. The sequencing here drew on CD4+ T cells sorted from PBMCs after roughly 18-hour stimulation, taken from a patient who received antiretroviral therapy. These receptor sequences come from an adult man with HIV who was CMV-seropositive.

J is TRBJ2-3 and V is TRBV7-2, with 7 bases that match TRBD2. Germline CDR1 and CDR2: SGHTA and FQGNSA. Losses at the gene ends were 1 base for V and 8 bases for J; bases not matched to a gene: 3. The CDR3 has 13 amino acids. The CDR3 here is CASSLGGSSTQYF. The CDR3 DNA reads as TGTGCCAGCAGCTTAGGCGGGAGTTCTACGCAGTATTTT.

The chain combines TRBV3-1 (or the pseudogene TRBV3-2) with TRBJ1-4; 7 bases are a match to TRBD1. This CDR3 is 14 amino acids long. From germline, CDR1 is LGHDT and CDR2 YNNKEL (reference sequence). V gave up 3 bases and J gave up 5 bases; unmatched junction bases: 3. The chain's CDR3 is CASSHRTGNEKLFF. In DNA form, the CDR3 reads TGTGCCAGCAGCCACAGGACAGGAAATGAAAAACTGTTTTTT.

This rearrangement joins TRBV9 to TRBJ1-2, with D uncertain. V lost 0 bases and J lost 5, with 8 bases in between. The CDR3 contains 13 residues. Germline V gene lookup returns CDR1 SGDLS and CDR2 YYNGEE. The CDR3 nucleotides read TGTGCCAGCAGCGTAGTTCGGGATTATGGCTACACCTTC. The encoded protein is CASSVVRDYGYTF.

The chain employs TRBV19 and TRBJ2-5; D ambiguous. The germline gives CDR1 LNHDA, CDR2 SQIVND (reference sequence). V lost 4 bases, J lost 4 bases, and 13 bases lay in between. The CDR3 spans 14 residues. In DNA, the CDR3 is TGTGCCAGTAGTAATGGTCGTGTAGGAGAGACCCAGTACTTC. It codes for CASSNGRVGETQYF.

This clone was found once. J is TRBJ2-2 and V is TRBV7-9; D may be TRBD1 (6 bases). Looked up from germline, CDR1 is SEHNR and CDR2 is FQNEAQ (reference sequence). This CDR3 is 16 amino acids long. V gave up 4 bases and J gave up 1 base, with 13 bases separating them. The CDR3 DNA reads TGTGCCAGCAGCTCATGGACAGCTCTGAACACCGGGGAGCTGTTTTTT. The encoded protein is CASSSWTALNTGELFF.

V and J are TRBV3-1 (or the pseudogene TRBV3-2) and TRBJ2-7, with 8 bases that match TRBD2. Trimming removed 2 bases from V and 1 base from J; junction bases left unmatched: 7. In germline, CDR1 is LGHDT, CDR2 YNNKEL (reference sequence). The CDR3 has 16 amino acids. The CDR3, as DNA: TGTGCCAGCAGCCAAAACCAGCGGGGGCGTTCCTACGAGCAGTACTTC. Its translation: CASSQNQRGRSYEQYF.

In the case of this clone: This sample also contains other DNA sequences that code for the same CDR3. This chain connects TRBV5-1 to TRBJ1-5, with unresolved D. V was clipped by 0 bases and J by 5 bases, with 6 bases between them. The CDR3 totals 13 residues. Germline-derived CDR1 and CDR2 are SGHRS and YFSETQ. The chain's CDR3 is CASSLGRDQPQHF. CDR3 bases: TGCGCCAGCAGCTTGGGCAGAGATCAGCCCCAGCATTTT.

The chain couples TRBV29-1 to TRBJ2-3, with 7 bases lining up with TRBD1. V shed 7 bases, J shed 1 base, and the junction held 8 bases outside the gene matches. Germline V gene lookup returns CDR1 SQVTM and CDR2 ANQGSEA. The CDR3 spans 14 residues. In DNA form, the CDR3 reads TGCAGCGCCAGTGGGACAGACGGCACAGATACGCAGTATTTT. This gives the protein CSASGTDGTDTQYF.

The V and J genes are TRBV6-4 and TRBJ1-5, with D unresolved. Trimming removed 6 bases at V and 0 bases at J, with 6 bases between. Germline loops: CDR1 MRHNA, CDR2 SNTAGT. This CDR3 spans 13 amino acids. This CDR3 is CASSLDSNQPQHF. CDR3 nucleotides: TGTGCCAGCAGCCTGGATAGCAATCAGCCCCAGCATTTT.

This clone has just a few counts. Other DNA variants within this sample encode the same CDR3. The V call is TRBV10-3, the J call TRBJ1-3; a weak D match, TRBD1 (6 bases). Deletions cut 6 bases from V and 0 bases from J, with 6 bases between. This CDR3 comprises 13 residues. Germline V gene lookup returns CDR1 ENHRY and CDR2 SYGVKD. The CDR3 sequence is CAIRDSSGNTIYF. The CDR3, as DNA: TGTGCCATCAGGGACAGCTCTGGAAACACCATATATTTT.